The source of this T cell receptor (beta chain) is a study of T cells in Graves' hyperthyroidism and ophthalmopathy (dated by TCRdb to the late 2010s). For the study in its entirety: Peripheral blood samples were taken at initial diagnosis, before any treatment was given. To identify TCR V-J signatures that set the groups apart, the researchers used a discovery cohort of 100 patients, made up of some 41 with Graves' ophthalmopathy and 57 with stable Graves' hyperthyroidism. Prospective prediction of ophthalmopathy was tested in an independent validation cohort consisting of 18 hyperthyroidism patients and 15 or so patients who later progressed to ophthalmopathy. For training and testing, the 100 or so patients in the discovery cohort were randomly divided in a 7:3 ratio. The study also compared thyroid tissue and blood T-cell repertoires from several Graves' hyperthyroidism patients. Once sampling was done, hyperthyroidism patients were given methimazole at a starting dose of 30 mg daily, whereas ophthalmopathy patients were given high-dose intravenous methylprednisolone. The paper reports TCR Vbeta CDR3 sequencing of fewer than 150 peripheral blood samples: around 45 ophthalmopathy, 75 to 80 hyperthyroidism and about 17 progressor patients.

A patient counted as having stable Graves' hyperthyroidism if no progression to ophthalmopathy occurred over 18 months of follow-up. Hyperthyroidism patients were aged 18 to 65 years and newly diagnosed, with disease duration of less than 2 months. Any patient with an uncontrolled infection, another autoimmune disease, pregnancy or lactation was excluded. Diagnoses relied on clinical symptoms, serum thyroxine and TRAb, thyroid ultrasound and orbital computed tomography. Ficoll-Paque density gradient centrifugation was used to isolate PBMCs from 9.5 to 10 ml of fresh peripheral blood. Total RNA was extracted with Trizol reagent, and quality was checked on an Agilent 2100 Bioanalyzer. The TCR beta CDR3 regions were amplified from the RNA transcripts. The TCR CDR3 was subjected to a first round of RT-PCR using the HTBI primer set and the Qiagen OneStep RT-PCR kit. A second multiplex PCR round built the libraries, followed by size selection and purification. The libraries were sequenced on an Illumina HiSeq2000 using paired-end 100 bp reads. The authors' analysis ran thus. Raw data were processed with SOAPnuke, discarding reads with adapters, uncalled bases, mean Phred below 15, or no exact constant-primer or identifier match. High-quality paired reads were merged using COPE v1.2.5, and each unique nucleotide sequence was defined as a clonotype. Clonotypes were aligned to IMGT TRBV, TRBD and TRBJ reference segments using MiTCR v1.1. The analysis included only V-J combinations with a frequency above 0.0001, which together covered 99.2% of the repertoires. A TCS score was defined as the ratio of F50 (clonal expansion) to E x V (chaos), with BLOSUM62-based TCRdist applied between CDR3 peptides within each V-J. Welch's t-statistics and random forest reduced approximately 520 V-J features to 13, which were used in a naive Bayes classifier (R e1071). TCRdb trimmed public reads at Q25 via fastp, called clones via MiXCR and kept in-frame beta chains. Rows are combined by CDR3 protein, so each entry shows the most common genes and DNA. The V and J calls reflect TCRdb's pipeline rather than the authors' work. Recorded for this sample are some 500,000 distinct CDR3 sequences; roughly an eighth of them occurred a single time. In total, the top ten clones hold 15% to 20% of the sample.

Results and caveats for the whole study, not just this receptor: A 13 V-J signature model separated ophthalmopathy from stable hyperthyroidism, with around 91% sensitivity and 81.08% specificity in cross-validation and 80%/75% in testing. In validation, the model predicted progression to ophthalmopathy a median of approximately 6.3 months before onset, with 70% to 71% sensitivity and about 75% specificity. Most expanded thyroid clonotypes (frequency above 0.001) were also detected in blood, suggesting blood repertoires may reflect thyroid immune responses. Sample size was not statistically predetermined, and investigators were not blinded to group allocation.

CDR1 and CDR2, per the germline V gene, are SGHTA and FQGNSA. Including the terminal cysteine and phenylalanine, the CDR3 comprises 18 residues. Just the 54-base CDR3 DNA is kept, in frame starting at base 1. Germline trimming amounts to 5 bases on V and 0 bases on J, with 13 as the count of junction bases outside the gene matches. In the case of this clonotype: Its antigen is still unknown. No base quality values were provided; no much bigger clone lies one nucleotide off.

Sequences were obtained from blood. The rearrangement combines TRBV7-2 with TRBJ2-3, and TRBD2 matches 8 of the central bases. This receptor was identified in a woman under 30 with Graves' hyperthyroidism. At the DNA level, the sequence is TGTGCCAGCAGCCAAGATATGTACCGACTAGCGAGCACAGATACGCAGTATTTT. Its translation reads: CASSQDMYRLASTDTQYF. The entire variable domain, with the stretches around the CDR3 drawn from the reference TRBV7-2 and TRBJ2-3 proteins, is GAGVSQSPSNKVTEKGKDVELRCDPISGHTALYWYRQSLGQGLEFLIYFQGNSAPDKSGLPSDRFSAERTGGSVSTLTIQRTQQEDSAVYLCASSQDMYRLASTDTQYFGPGTRLTVL.